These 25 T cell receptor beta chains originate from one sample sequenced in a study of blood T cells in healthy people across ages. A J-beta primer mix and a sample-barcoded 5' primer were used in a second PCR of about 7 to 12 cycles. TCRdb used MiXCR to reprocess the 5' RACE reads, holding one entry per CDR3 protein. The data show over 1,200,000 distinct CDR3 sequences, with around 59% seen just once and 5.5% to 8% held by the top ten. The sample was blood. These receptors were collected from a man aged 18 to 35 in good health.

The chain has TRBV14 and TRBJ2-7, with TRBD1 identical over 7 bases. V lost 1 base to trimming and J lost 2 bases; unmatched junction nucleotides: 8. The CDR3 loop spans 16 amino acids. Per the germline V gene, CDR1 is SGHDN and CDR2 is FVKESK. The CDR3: CASSQGFGTDTYEQYF. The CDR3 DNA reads TGTGCCAGCAGCCAAGGGTTCGGGACAGACACCTACGAGCAGTACTTC.

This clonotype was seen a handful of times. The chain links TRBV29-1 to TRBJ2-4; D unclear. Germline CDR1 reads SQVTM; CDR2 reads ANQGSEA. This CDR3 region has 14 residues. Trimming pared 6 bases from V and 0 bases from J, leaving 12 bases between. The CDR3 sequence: CSVEAQLAKNIQYF. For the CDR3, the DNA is TGCAGCGTCGAGGCTCAGCTAGCCAAAAACATTCAGTACTTC.

This chain's CDR3 is CASSPGTSGIQTQYF. The CDR3 bases are TGTGCCAGCAGCCCCGGGACTAGCGGTATCCAGACCCAGTACTTC. This chain uses TRBV11-2 with TRBJ2-5, with 11 positions matching TRBD2. Trimming removed 5 bases from V and 6 bases from J; junction bases left unmatched: 8. Germline CDR1 reads SGHAT; CDR2 reads FQNNGV. This CDR3 region has 15 residues.

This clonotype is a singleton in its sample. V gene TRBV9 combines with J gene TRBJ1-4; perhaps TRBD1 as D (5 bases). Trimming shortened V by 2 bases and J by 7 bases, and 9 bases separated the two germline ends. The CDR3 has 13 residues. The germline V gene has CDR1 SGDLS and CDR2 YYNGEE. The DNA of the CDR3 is TGTGCCAGCAGCGTTTCCGGGGGTGAAAAACTGTTTTTT. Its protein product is CASSVSGGEKLFF. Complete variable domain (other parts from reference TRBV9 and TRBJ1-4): DSGVTQTPKHLITATGQRVTLRCSPRSGDLSVYWYQQSLDQGLQFLIQYYNGEERAKGNILERFSAQQFPDLHSELNLSSLELGDSALYFCASSVSGGEKLFFGSGTQLSVL.

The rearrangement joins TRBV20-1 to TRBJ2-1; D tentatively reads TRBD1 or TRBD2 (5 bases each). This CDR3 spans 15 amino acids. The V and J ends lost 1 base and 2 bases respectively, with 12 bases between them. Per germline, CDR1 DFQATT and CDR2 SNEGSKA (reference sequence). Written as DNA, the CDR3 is TGCAGTGCTAGAGGGTATGGGGACGCCTACAATGAGCAGTTCTTC. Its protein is CSARGYGDAYNEQFF.

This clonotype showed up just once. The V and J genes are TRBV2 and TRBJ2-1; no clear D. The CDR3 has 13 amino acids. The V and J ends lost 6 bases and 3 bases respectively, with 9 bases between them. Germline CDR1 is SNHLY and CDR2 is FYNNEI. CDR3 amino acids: CASSLNLYNEQFF. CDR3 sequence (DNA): TGTGCCAGCAGCCTCAACCTCTACAATGAGCAGTTCTTC. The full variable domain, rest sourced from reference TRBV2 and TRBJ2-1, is EPEVTQTPSHQVTQMGQEVILRCVPISNHLYFYWYRQILGQKVEFLVSFYNNEISEKSEIFDDQFSVERPDGSNFTLKIRSTKLEDSAMYFCASSLNLYNEQFFGPGTRLTVL.

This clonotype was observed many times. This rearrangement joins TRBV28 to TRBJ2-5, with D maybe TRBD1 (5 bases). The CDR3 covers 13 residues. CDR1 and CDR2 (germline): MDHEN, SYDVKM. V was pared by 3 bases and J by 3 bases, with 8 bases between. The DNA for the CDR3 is TGTGCCAGCAGTTTGCTAGGGGAAGAGACCCAGTACTTC. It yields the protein CASSLLGEETQYF.

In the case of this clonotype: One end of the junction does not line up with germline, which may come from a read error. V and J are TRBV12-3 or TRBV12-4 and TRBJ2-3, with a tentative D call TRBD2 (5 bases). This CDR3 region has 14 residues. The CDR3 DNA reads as TGTGCCAGCAGTTTAATGGTGGGAGCAGATGCGCAATATTTT. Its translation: CASSLMVGADAQYF.

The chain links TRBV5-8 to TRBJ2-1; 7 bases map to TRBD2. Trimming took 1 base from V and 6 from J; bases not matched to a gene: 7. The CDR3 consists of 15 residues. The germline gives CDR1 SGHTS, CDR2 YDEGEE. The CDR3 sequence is CASSLRAGAPNEQFF. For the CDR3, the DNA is TGTGCCAGCAGCTTGAGGGCGGGAGCACCCAATGAGCAGTTCTTC.

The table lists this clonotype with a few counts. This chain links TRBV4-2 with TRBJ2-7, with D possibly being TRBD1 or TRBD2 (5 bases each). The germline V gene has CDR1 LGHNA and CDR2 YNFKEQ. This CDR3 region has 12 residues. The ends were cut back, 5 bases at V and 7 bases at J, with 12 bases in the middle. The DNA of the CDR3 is TGTGCCAGCAGCTCTACCTGGGGGGAGCAGTACTTC. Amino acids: CASSSTWGEQYF.

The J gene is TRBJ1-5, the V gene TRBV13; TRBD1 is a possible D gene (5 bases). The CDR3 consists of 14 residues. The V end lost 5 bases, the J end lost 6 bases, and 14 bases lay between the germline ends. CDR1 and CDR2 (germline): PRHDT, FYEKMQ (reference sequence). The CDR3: CASSPGGGIQPQHF. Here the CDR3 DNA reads TGTGCCAGCAGCCCCGGGGGGGGAATTCAGCCCCAGCATTTT.

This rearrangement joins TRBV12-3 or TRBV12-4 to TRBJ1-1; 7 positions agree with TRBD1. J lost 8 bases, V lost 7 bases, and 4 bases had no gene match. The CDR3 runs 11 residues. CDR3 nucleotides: TGTGCCAGCACGATACAGGGGGAAGCTTTCTTT. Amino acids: CASTIQGEAFF.

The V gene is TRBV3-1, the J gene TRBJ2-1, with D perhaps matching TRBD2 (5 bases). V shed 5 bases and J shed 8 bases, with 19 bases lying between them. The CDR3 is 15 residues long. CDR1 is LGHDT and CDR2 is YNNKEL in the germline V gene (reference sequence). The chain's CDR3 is CASSARTRFLDEQFF. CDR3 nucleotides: TGTGCCAGCAGCGCCCGAACTAGATTCCTCGATGAGCAGTTCTTC.

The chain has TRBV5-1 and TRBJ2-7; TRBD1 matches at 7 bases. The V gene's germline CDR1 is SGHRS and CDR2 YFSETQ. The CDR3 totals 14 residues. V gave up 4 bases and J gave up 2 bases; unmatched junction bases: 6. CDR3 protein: CASSITGQTYEQYF. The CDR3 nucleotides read TGCGCCAGCAGCATAACGGGACAGACCTACGAGCAGTACTTC.

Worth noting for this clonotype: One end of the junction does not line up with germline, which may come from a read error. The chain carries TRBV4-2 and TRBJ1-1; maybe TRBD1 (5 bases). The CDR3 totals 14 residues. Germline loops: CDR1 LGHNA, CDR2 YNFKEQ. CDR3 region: CASGQDPGGTEAFF. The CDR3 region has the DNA TGTGCCAGCGGCCAAGATCCGGGGGGCACTGAAGCTTTCTTT.

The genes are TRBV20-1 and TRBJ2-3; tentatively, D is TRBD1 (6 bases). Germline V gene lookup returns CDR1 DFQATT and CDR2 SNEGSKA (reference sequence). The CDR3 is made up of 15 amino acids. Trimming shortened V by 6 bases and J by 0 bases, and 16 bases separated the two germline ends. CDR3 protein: CSAQNRDKSTDTQYF. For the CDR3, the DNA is TGCAGTGCCCAGAATCGGGACAAGAGCACAGATACGCAGTATTTT.

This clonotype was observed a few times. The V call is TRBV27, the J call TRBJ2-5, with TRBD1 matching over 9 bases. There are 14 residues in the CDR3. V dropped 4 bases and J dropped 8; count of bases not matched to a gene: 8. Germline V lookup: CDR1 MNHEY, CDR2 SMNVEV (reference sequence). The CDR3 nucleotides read TGTGCCAGCAGTTCCTCCGGGACAGGGAGTACCCAGTACTTC. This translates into CASSSSGTGSTQYF.

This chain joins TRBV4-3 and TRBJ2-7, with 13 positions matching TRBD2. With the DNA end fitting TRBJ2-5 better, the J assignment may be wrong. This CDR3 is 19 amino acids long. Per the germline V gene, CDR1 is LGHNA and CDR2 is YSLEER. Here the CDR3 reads CASSPALLAGGPRFKTQYF. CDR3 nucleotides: TGCGCCAGCAGCCCTGCCCTACTAGCGGGGGGGCCTCGTTTTAAGACCCAGTACTTC.

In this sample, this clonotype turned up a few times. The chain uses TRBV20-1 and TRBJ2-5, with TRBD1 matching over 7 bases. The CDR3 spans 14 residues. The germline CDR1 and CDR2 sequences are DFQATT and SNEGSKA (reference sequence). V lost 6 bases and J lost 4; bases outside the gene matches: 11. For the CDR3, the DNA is TGCAGTGCGGGACAGTACCGGGTTTCAGAGACCCAGTACTTC. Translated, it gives CSAGQYRVSETQYF.

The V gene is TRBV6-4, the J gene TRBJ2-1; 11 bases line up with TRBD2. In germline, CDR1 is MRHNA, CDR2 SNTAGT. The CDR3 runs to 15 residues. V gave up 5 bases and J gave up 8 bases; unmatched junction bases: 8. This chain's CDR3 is CASSPHLAGGDEQFF. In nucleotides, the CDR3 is TGTGCCAGCAGTCCACACTTAGCGGGAGGGGATGAGCAGTTCTTC.

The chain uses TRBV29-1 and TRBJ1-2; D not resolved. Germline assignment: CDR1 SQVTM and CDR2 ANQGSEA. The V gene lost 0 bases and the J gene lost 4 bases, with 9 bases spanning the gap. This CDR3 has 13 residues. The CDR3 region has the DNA TGCAGCGTTGAAGAAGGCCCCCTCTATGGCTACACCTTC. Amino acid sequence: CSVEEGPLYGYTF.

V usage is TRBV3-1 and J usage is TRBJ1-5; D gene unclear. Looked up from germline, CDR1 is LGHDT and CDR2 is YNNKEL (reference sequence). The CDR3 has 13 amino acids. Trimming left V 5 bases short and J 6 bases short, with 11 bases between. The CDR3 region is CASSSFSGQPQHF. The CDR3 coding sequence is TGTGCCAGCAGCTCCTTTTCTGGTCAGCCCCAGCATTTT.

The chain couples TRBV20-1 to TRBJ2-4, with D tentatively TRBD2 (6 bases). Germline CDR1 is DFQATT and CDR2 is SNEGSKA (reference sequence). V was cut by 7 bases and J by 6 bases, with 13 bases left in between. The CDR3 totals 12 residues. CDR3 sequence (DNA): TGCAGTGAATATGCGGGGACAAACATTCAGTACTTC. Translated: CSEYAGTNIQYF.

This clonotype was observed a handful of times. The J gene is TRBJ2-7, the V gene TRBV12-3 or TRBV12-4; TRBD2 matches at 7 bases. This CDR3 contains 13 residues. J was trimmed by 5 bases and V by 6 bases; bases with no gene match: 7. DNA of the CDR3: TGTGCCAGCAGCTCCAGGGAGGGCCACGAGCAGTACTTC. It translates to CASSSREGHEQYF.

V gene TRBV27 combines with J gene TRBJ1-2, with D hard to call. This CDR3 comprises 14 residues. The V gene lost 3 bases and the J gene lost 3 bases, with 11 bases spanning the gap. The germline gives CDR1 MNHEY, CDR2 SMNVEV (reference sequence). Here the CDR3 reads CASSLSRGHYGYTF. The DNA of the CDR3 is TGTGCCAGCAGTTTGTCAAGAGGACACTATGGCTACACCTTC.